One sample yielded the 14 T cell receptor beta chains listed below, sequenced in a study of beta chain features in type 1 diabetes. Study observations and caveats: People with Type 1 diabetes carried modestly yet significantly shorter TCRB CDR3s in all four CD4+ subsets.

No antigen has been identified for these receptors. cDNA synthesis used the whole RNA isolate, giving expressed TCRB sequences. Here immunoSEQ multiplex PCR was the method, and the copy in TCRdb shows in-frame clones only, minus some. Found here are roughly 730,000 clones, 13% of them singletons; the top ten hold around 0.022%. The specimen was naive CD4+ T cells from blood. The receptors originated from a man aged 18 to 30 with type 1 diabetes.

The genes are TRBV28 and TRBJ1-1, with D tentatively TRBD1 (5 bases). With 7 bases removed from V and 3 bases from J, the gap between germline ends came to 12 bases. This CDR3 is built from 13 residues. Germline lookup yields CDR1 MDHEN and CDR2 SYDVKM. The chain's CDR3 is CASNWGLYTEAFF. The CDR3 DNA follows: TGTGCCAGCAACTGGGGGTTGTACACTGAAGCTTTCTTT.

This rearrangement joins TRBV7-9 to TRBJ1-2; D may be TRBD1 (6 bases). The ends were cut back, 5 bases at V and 4 bases at J, with 11 bases in the middle. Germline lookup yields CDR1 SEHNR and CDR2 FQNEAQ (reference sequence). The CDR3 has 13 residues. In DNA, the CDR3 is TGTGCCAGCAGCCTACAGGGAGGCTATGGCTACACCTTC. This encodes CASSLQGGYGYTF.

A few counts support this clone. This chain links TRBV30 with TRBJ1-2; D might be TRBD1 (5 bases). Germline lookup yields CDR1 GTSNPN and CDR2 SVGIG (reference sequence). Trimming removed 2 bases at V and 2 bases at J, with 6 bases between. The CDR3 runs to 12 residues. The CDR3 loop is CAWSKGNYGYTF. Here the CDR3 DNA reads TGTGCCTGGAGTAAGGGGAACTATGGCTACACCTTC.

J is TRBJ2-1 and V is TRBV5-1, with D unclear. Germline assignment: CDR1 SGHRS and CDR2 YFSETQ. The germline V and J ends were trimmed by 5 bases and 8 bases, with 20 bases remaining between them. The CDR3 runs to 15 residues. Here the CDR3 DNA reads TGCGCCAGCAGGCCCCCGGGCCTCCAAGTCTATGAGCAGTTCTTC. Translated: CASRPPGLQVYEQFF.

This chain links TRBV28 with TRBJ1-4; unclear D gene. Germline CDR1 is MDHEN and CDR2 is SYDVKM. The CDR3 covers 14 residues. V lost 6 bases, J lost 5 bases, and 13 bases lay in between. The CDR3 sequence: CASRPGPENEKLFF. The CDR3 bases are TGTGCCAGCAGGCCCGGGCCAGAGAATGAAAAACTGTTTTTT.

This clone was recorded a few times. The chain has TRBV2 and TRBJ1-1; D is undetermined. This CDR3 is 14 amino acids long. The germline CDR1 and CDR2 sequences are SNHLY and FYNNEI. V gave up 2 bases and J gave up 6 bases, with 13 bases separating them. CDR3 nucleotide sequence: TGTGCCAGCAGTGAAATGGGCACAGCCCCTGAAGCTTTCTTT. This encodes CASSEMGTAPEAFF.

V and J are TRBV6-1 and TRBJ2-5, with 12 bases that match TRBD2. After removal of 6 bases from V and 4 bases from J, the junction contained 0 bases not matched to a gene. CDR1 MNHNS and CDR2 SASEGT come from the germline V gene. This CDR3 has 13 residues. The CDR3 DNA follows: TGTGCCAGCAGACTAGCGGGGGGAGAGACCCAGTACTTC. Translation gives CASRLAGGETQYF.

This clone was seen only a few times. V gene TRBV7-9 combines with J gene TRBJ1-4; TRBD1 is a possible D gene (5 bases). The germline V and J ends were trimmed by 6 bases and 3 bases, with 17 bases remaining between them. Per germline, CDR1 SEHNR and CDR2 FQNEAQ (reference sequence). This CDR3 has 16 residues. CDR3 residues: CASRRIQGSANEKLFF. DNA for the CDR3: TGTGCCAGCAGACGGATCCAGGGTTCAGCTAATGAAAAACTGTTTTTT.

The chain employs TRBV30 and TRBJ2-5, with D possibly TRBD1 on 6 matching bases. V lost 0 bases and J 9 bases, leaving 8 bases between the germline ends. CDR1 is GTSNPN and CDR2 is SVGIG in the germline V gene (reference sequence). The CDR3 consists of 11 residues. CDR3 bases: TGTGCCTGGAGTGTTAAGGGGGCCCAGTACTTC. Protein product: CAWSVKGAQYF.

V and J are TRBV2 and TRBJ1-1; D remains ambiguous. V was pared by 6 bases and J by 1 base, with 12 bases between. This CDR3 comprises 14 residues. The germline gives CDR1 SNHLY, CDR2 FYNNEI. CDR3 residues: CASSPMPENTEAFF. The CDR3 nucleotides read TGTGCCAGCAGCCCCATGCCCGAGAACACTGAAGCTTTCTTT.

Only a few counts were recorded for this clone. This specimen includes other DNA sequences encoding the same CDR3. The chain joins TRBV6-5 to TRBJ2-3; TRBD2 matches 8 bases. This CDR3 contains 13 residues. V was pared by 6 bases and J by 1 base, with 0 bases of the junction left unmatched. Germline V lookup: CDR1 MNHEY, CDR2 SVGAGI. CDR3 nucleotides: TGTGCCAGCAGGCGGGGGGGCACAGATACGCAGTATTTT. Translating gives CASRRGGTDTQYF.

The gene calls are TRBV10-3 and TRBJ1-6; D is possibly TRBD1 (6 bases). Germline values: CDR1 ENHRY, CDR2 SYGVKD. With 0 bases removed from V and 3 bases from J, the gap between germline ends came to 9 bases. The CDR3 runs to 16 residues. The CDR3 DNA reads TGTGCCATCAGTGAGTCCAGCAGGGGCTATAATTCACCCCTCCACTTT. Translated, it gives CAISESSRGYNSPLHF.

The chain links TRBV29-1 to TRBJ2-3; possibly TRBD1 for D (5 bases). V lost 7 bases, J lost 2 bases, and 10 bases lay in between. The CDR3 loop spans 12 amino acids. Germline V lookup: CDR1 SQVTM, CDR2 ANQGSEA. The CDR3 region is CSADKDTDTQYF. The CDR3 DNA reads as TGCAGCGCGGACAAAGACACAGATACGCAGTATTTT.

This clone was counted only a few times. This chain uses TRBV30 with TRBJ2-5; D remains unclear. From germline, CDR1 is GTSNPN and CDR2 SVGIG (reference sequence). The germline V and J ends were trimmed by 2 bases and 9 bases, with 10 bases remaining between them. The CDR3 loop spans 11 amino acids. The CDR3 is CAWSPSGPQYF. The CDR3, as DNA: TGTGCCTGGAGTCCCTCCGGTCCCCAGTACTTC.